One sample yielded the 12 T cell receptor beta chains listed below, sequenced in a study of T-cell reconstitution after alpha-beta-depleted transplantation in children (TCRdb year 2016). Library method: PCR. Sequenced using an Illumina HiSeq 2500. Molecular barcoding was employed in the preparation of TCR libraries, with unique molecular identifiers being used to normalize TCRbeta repertoire quantification. TCRdb's own reprocessing of the public reads used fastp at Q25 and MiXCR and kept productive beta chains. Each entry is one CDR3 protein sequence, shown with its most common DNA and genes. In this sample the table shows about 640,000 distinct CDR3 sequences, approximately 17% of which occur a single time. The ten largest make up approximately 1% of the sample. The sample consisted of PBMCs from the stem cell graft donor, taken from the stem cell graft. These receptors were taken from a human donor who donated a stem cell graft to a child with acute myeloid leukemia.

V usage is TRBV29-1 and J usage is TRBJ1-2; D unclear. Germline-derived CDR1 and CDR2 are SQVTM and ANQGSEA. The V and J ends lost 7 bases and 1 base respectively, with 16 bases between them. The CDR3 length is 14 residues. The CDR3 spells CSADTTSINYGYTF. As DNA, the CDR3 is TGCAGCGCAGACACTACCAGCATTAACTATGGCTACACCTTC.

With respect to this clonotype: A much larger clonotype is one base distant, so this may be a read error. The chain carries TRBV20-1 and TRBJ2-2; D possibly matches TRBD1 or TRBD2 (5 bases each). The CDR3 length is 17 residues. Per the germline V gene, CDR1 is DFQATT and CDR2 is SNEGSKA (reference sequence). CDR3 DNA sequence: TGCAGTGCTAGAGATAACGGGCAGCAGGGAAACACCGGGGAGCAGTTTTTT. Translating it yields CSARDNGQQGNTGEQFF.

The rearrangement links TRBV20-1 to TRBJ1-1; D unresolved. V was clipped by 3 bases and J by 1 base, with 9 bases between them. Germline assignment: CDR1 DFQATT and CDR2 SNEGSKA (reference sequence). The CDR3 spans 13 residues. The DNA for the CDR3 is TGCAGTGCTAGGTTTCCAAAGAACACTGAAGCTTTCTTT. Amino acids: CSARFPKNTEAFF.

This clonotype has ten or more counts. The rearrangement joins TRBV20-1 to TRBJ2-3, with D unclear. Germline-derived CDR1 and CDR2 are DFQATT and SNEGSKA (reference sequence). Trimming pared 5 bases from V and 5 bases from J, leaving 8 bases between. The CDR3 has 11 residues. As DNA, the CDR3 is TGCAGTGCTTCCAAGGGAGATACGCAGTATTTT. This gives the protein CSASKGDTQYF.

This clonotype occurred a few times. This chain uses TRBV12-3 or TRBV12-4 with TRBJ1-4; D might be TRBD1 (5 bases). The CDR3 is made up of 12 amino acids. V was cut by 6 bases and J by 8 bases, with 10 bases left in between. The CDR3 loop reads CASRVGGEKLFF. The CDR3 DNA sequence: TGTGCCAGCAGGGTCGGGGGGGAAAAACTGTTTTTT.

In its sample, this clonotype was seen a few times. The rearrangement links TRBV25-1 to TRBJ1-4; D may be TRBD1 (6 bases). CDR3 length: 18 amino acids. V was clipped by 4 bases and J by 6 bases, with 24 bases between them. The germline CDR1 and CDR2 sequences are MGHDK and SYGVNS. The CDR3 region is CASSGPATLRRGDEKLFF. CDR3 coding DNA: TGTGCCAGCAGTGGGCCTGCGACACTCCGGAGGGGGGATGAAAAACTGTTTTTT.

This clonotype was seen only a few times. V gene TRBV7-6 combines with J gene TRBJ1-1, with 12 positions matching TRBD1. This CDR3 has 13 residues. Unmatched junction bases numbered 5, after V lost 4 bases and J lost 11 bases. Germline CDR1 and CDR2: SGHVS and FNYEAQ. CDR3 sequence reads: CASSSGTGGDAFF. The DNA of the CDR3 is TGTGCCAGCAGCTCCGGGACAGGGGGCGACGCTTTCTTT.

V is TRBV28 and J is TRBJ2-1, with D possibly being TRBD2 (7 bases). The CDR3 has 15 residues. V was shortened by 6 bases and J by 4 bases, with 16 bases between the two germline ends. CDR1 MDHEN and CDR2 SYDVKM come from the germline V gene. The chain's CDR3 is CASRLVGGPYNEQFF. CDR3 nucleotide sequence: TGTGCCAGCAGACTTGTGGGGGGGCCTTACAATGAGCAGTTCTTC.

This clonotype came up many times. The chain employs TRBV12-3 or TRBV12-4 and TRBJ2-1; no clear D. Trimming shortened V by 3 bases and J by 7 bases, and 22 bases separated the two germline ends. The CDR3 loop spans 17 amino acids. The CDR3 coding sequence is TGTGCCAGCAGTTTGAGTGGACGAAGTAGTTCTAGGAATGAGCAGTTCTTC. Protein sequence: CASSLSGRSSSRNEQFF.

CDR3 loop: CASRRFLGDSPLHF. The CDR3 region has the DNA TGTGCCAGCAGGAGATTCCTAGGTGATTCACCCCTCCACTTT. The chain recombines TRBV28 with TRBJ1-6; D not certain. V lost 6 bases and J 8 bases, leaving 14 bases between the germline ends. Germline-derived CDR1 and CDR2 are MDHEN and SYDVKM. CDR3 length equals 14 residues.

This clonotype was seen repeatedly, ten times or more. The chain joins TRBV29-1 to TRBJ2-5; TRBD1 aligns across 11 bases. The CDR3 loop spans 13 amino acids. V dropped 4 bases and J dropped 5; count of bases not matched to a gene: 3. The germline V gene encodes CDR1 SQVTM and CDR2 ANQGSEA. The CDR3 region has the DNA TGCAGCGTTGCGGACAGGGGGCGTGAGACCCAGTACTTC. Translation: CSVADRGRETQYF. The complete variable domain, with remaining parts taken from reference TRBV29-1 and TRBJ2-5, reads SAVISQKPSRDICQRGTSLTIQCQVDSQVTMMFWYRQQPGQSLTLIATANQGSEATYESGFVIDKFPISRPNLTFSTLTVSNMSPEDSSIYLCSVADRGRETQYFGPGTRLLVL.

This clonotype was found many times. V gene TRBV4-3 combines with J gene TRBJ2-5, with a possible D match to TRBD1 (5 bases). The CDR3 is 14 residues long. Germline CDR1 is LGHNA and CDR2 is YSLEER. V was clipped by 1 base and J by 6 bases, with 12 bases between them. CDR3 in amino acids: CASSQAHPGKTQYF. CDR3 coding DNA: TGCGCCAGCAGCCAAGCACACCCAGGGAAGACCCAGTACTTC.